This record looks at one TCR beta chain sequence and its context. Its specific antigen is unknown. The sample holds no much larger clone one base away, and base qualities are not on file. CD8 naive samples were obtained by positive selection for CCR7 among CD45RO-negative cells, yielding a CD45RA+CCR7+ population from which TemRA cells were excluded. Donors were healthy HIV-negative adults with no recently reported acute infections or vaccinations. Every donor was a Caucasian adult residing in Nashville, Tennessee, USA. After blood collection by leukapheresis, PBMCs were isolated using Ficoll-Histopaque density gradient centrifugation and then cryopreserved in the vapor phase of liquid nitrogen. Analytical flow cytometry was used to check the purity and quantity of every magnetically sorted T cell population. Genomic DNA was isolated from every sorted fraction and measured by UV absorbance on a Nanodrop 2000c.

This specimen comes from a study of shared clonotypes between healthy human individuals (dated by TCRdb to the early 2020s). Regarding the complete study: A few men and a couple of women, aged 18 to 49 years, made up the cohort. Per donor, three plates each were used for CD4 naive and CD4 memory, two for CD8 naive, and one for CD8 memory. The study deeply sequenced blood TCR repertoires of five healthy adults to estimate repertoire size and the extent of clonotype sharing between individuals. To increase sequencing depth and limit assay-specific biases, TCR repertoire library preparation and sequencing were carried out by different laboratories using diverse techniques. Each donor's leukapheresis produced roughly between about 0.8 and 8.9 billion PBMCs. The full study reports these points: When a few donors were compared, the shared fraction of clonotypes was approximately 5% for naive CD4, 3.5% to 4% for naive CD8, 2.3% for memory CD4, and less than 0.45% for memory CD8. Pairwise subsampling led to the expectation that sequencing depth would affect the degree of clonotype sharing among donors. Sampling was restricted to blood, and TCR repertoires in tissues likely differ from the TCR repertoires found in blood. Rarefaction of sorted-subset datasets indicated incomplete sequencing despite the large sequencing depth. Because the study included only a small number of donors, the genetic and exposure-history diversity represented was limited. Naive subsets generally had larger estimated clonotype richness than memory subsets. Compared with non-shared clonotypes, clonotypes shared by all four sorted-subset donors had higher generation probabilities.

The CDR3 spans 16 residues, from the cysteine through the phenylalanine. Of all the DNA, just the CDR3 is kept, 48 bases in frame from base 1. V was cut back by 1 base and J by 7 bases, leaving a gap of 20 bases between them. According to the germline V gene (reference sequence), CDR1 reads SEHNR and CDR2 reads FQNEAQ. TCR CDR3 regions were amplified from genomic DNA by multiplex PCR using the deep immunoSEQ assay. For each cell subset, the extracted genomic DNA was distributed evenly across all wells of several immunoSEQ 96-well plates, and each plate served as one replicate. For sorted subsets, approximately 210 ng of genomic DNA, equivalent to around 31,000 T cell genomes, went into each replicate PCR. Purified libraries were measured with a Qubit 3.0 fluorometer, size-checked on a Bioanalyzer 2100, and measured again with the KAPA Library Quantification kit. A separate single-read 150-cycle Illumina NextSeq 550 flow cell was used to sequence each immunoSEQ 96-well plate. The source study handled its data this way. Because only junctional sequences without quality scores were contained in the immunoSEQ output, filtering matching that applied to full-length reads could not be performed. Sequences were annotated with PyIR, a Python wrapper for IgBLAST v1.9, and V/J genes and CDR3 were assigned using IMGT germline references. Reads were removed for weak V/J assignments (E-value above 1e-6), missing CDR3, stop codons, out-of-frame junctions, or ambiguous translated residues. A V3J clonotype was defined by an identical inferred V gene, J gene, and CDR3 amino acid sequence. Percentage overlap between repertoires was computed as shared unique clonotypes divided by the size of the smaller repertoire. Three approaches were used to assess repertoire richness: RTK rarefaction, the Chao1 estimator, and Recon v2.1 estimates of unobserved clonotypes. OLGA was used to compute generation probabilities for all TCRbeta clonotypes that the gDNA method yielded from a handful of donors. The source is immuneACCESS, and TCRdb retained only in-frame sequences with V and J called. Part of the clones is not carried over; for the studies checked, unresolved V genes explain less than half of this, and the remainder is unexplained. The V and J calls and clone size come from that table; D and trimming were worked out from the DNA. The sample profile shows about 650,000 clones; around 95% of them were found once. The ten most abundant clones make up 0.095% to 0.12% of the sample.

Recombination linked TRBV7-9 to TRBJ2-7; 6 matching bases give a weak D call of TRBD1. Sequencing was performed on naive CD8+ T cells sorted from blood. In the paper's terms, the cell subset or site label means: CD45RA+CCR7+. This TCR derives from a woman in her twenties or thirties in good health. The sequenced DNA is TGTGCCAGCAGCTTAGATGGGACACTACCCCCAGAGGAGCAGTACTTC. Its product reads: CASSLDGTLPPEEQYF. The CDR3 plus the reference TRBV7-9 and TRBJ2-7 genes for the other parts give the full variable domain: DTGVSQNPRHKITKRGQNVTFRCDPISEHNRLYWYRQTLGQGPEFLTYFQNEAQLEKSRLLSDRFSAERPKGSFSTLEIQRTEQGDSAMYLCASSLDGTLPPEEQYFGPGTRLTVT.